The following is a T cell receptor (beta chain) sequence with its context. After removal of 0 bases from V and 8 bases from J, the junction contained 1 base not matched to a gene. CDR3 length: 14 amino acids. Germline V gene lookup returns CDR1 LNHNV and CDR2 YYDKDF (reference sequence). The sample comes from a study of shared T cell receptors in the human thymus. Data came from immunoSEQ multiplex PCR; TCRdb stores just in-frame clones and leaves some out. Among approximately 730,000 clones listed, 70% to 90% were seen once. This same sample was also part of a study on human thymus T cells. Per that study: Across thymic and blood repertoires, the usage of V and J genes appeared to be biased. Overlap was high between thymic repertoires from unrelated individuals, as reported in related research.

The material sequenced was thymocytes. This receptor was identified in a girl under two years old with a congenital heart defect. J is TRBJ1-6 and V is TRBV15; 7 bases align to TRBD1. DNA of the CDR3: TGTGCCACCAGCAGAGACAGGGGGTATTCACCCCTCCACTTT. Protein sequence: CATSRDRGYSPLHF.